This T cell receptor (beta chain) was profiled in a study of blood T cell repertoires in COVID-19. Study-level background: COVID-19 samples from acute and convalescent phases originated in the United States, Italy and Spain. The cDNA or gDNA used as material had been derived from T cells, B-cell-depleted T cells, or PBMCs.

CDR1 and CDR2 (germline): SNHLY, FYNNEI. Losses at the gene ends were 1 base for V and 7 bases for J; bases not matched to a gene: 8. The CDR3 spans 17 residues. Per the original methods: From reference gene primer amplification, estimates of nucleated cell counts were derived. Clones were read by immunoSEQ multiplex PCR, and TCRdb kept only the in-frame ones, dropping some. The V and J calls and clone size are taken from that table; D and trimming were inferred from the DNA. The table shows about 390,000 clones, with more than 75% occurring only once. Seattle patients were enrolled while actively infected and followed longitudinally.

The sample comprised peripheral blood. The V and J genes are TRBV2 and TRBJ1-4; 11 bases line up with TRBD1. The sequence was obtained from a woman aged 55-75 years with COVID-19, enrolled during active disease. In DNA form, the CDR3 reads TGTGCCAGCAGTGAAGGGATTGGGACAGGGGGGCGTGAAAAACTGTTTTTT. Protein sequence: CASSEGIGTGGREKLFF.